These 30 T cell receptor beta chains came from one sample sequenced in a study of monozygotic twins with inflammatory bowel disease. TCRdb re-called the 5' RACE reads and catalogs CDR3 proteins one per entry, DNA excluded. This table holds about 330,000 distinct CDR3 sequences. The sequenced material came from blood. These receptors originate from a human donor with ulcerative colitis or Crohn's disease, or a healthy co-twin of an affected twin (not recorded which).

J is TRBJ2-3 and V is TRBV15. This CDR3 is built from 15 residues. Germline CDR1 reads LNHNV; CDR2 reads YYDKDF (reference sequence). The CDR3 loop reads CATSSITKVTDTQYF.

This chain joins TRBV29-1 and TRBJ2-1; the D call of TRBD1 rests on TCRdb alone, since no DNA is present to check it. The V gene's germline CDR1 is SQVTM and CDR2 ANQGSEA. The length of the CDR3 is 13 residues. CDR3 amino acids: CSVERGIYNEQFF.

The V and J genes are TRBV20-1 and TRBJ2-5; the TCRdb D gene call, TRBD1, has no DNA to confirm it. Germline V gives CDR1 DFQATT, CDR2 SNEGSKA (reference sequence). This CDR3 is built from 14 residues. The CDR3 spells CSARVAGWQETQYF.

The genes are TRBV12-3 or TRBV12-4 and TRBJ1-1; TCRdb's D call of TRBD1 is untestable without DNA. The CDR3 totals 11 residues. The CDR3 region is CASTLSYQAFF.

The CDR3 region is CASSLGQANEQFF. This chain links TRBV7-6 with TRBJ2-1; the TCRdb call, TRBD1, lacks DNA for checking. Germline V gives CDR1 SGHVS, CDR2 FNYEAQ. CDR3 length equals 13 residues.

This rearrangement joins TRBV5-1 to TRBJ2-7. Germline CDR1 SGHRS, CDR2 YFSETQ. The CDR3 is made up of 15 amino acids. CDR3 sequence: CASSLEGKTSYEQYF.

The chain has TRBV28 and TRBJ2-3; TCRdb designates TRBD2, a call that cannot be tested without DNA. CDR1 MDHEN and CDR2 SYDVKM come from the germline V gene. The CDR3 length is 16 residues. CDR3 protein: CASRDLAGKSTDTQYF. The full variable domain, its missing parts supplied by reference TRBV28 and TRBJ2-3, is DVKVTQSSRYLVKRTGEKVFLECVQDMDHENMFWYRQDPGLGLRLIYFSYDVKMKEKGDIPEGYSVSREKKERFSLILESASTNQTSMYLCASRDLAGKSTDTQYFGPGTRLTVL.

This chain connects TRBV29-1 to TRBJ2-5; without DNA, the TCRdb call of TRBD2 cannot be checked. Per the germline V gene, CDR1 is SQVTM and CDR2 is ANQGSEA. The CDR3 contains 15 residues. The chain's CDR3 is CSVVGPRPAQETQYF.

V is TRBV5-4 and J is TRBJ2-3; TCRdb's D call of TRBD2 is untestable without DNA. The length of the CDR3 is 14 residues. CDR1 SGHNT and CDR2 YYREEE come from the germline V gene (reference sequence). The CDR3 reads CASSSGRAPDTQYF.

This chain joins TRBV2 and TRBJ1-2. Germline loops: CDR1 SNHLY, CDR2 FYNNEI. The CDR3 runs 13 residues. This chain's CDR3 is CASGQALYSGYTF.

This CDR3 reads CSAPRLPGQREGGSYNEQFF. The J gene is TRBJ2-1, the V gene TRBV20-1; TCRdb's D call, TRBD2, is unchecked because there is no DNA. CDR3 length: 20 amino acids. CDR1 DFQATT and CDR2 SNEGSKA come from the germline V gene (reference sequence).

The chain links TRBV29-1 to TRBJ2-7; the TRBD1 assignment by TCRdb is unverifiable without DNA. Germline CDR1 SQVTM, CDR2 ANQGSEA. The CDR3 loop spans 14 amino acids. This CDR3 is CSVRGGQGGYEQYF.

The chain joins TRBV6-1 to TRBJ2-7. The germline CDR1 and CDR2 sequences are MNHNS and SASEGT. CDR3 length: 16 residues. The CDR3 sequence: CASSEDSRTRAYEQYF.

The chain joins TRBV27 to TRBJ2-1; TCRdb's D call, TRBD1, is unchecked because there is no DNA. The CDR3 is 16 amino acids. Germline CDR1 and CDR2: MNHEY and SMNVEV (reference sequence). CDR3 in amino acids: CASSSRTGAPYNEQFF.

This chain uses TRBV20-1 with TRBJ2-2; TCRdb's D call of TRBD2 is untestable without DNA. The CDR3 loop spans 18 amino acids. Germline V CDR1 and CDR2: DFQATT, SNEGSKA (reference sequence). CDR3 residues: CSARDLGSGRPDTGELFF.

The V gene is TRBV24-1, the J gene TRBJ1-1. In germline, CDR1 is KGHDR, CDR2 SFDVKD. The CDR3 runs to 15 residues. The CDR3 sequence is CATSGAGPGNTEAFF.

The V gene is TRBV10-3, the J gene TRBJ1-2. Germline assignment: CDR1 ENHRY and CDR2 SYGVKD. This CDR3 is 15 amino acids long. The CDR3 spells CATVDSSRTTYGYTF.

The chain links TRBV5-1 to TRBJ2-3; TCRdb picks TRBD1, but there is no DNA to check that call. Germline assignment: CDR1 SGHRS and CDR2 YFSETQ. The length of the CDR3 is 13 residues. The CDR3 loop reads CASLPGATDTQYF.

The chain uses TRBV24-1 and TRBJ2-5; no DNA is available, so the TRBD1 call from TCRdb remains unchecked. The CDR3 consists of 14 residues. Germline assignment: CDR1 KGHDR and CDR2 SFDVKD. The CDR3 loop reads CATSDSDREETQYF.

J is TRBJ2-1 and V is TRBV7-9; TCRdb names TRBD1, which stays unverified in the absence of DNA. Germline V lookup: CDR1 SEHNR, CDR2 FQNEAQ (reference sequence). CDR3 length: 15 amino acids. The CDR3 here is CASSLPPTGYNEQFF. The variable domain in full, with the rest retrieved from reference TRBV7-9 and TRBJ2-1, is DTGVSQNPRHKITKRGQNVTFRCDPISEHNRLYWYRQTLGQGPEFLTYFQNEAQLEKSRLLSDRFSAERPKGSFSTLEIQRTEQGDSAMYLCASSLPPTGYNEQFFGPGTRLTVL.

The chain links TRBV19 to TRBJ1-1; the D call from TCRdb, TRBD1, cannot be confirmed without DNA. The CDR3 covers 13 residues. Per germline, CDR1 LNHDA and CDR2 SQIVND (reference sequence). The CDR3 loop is CASRRVSGTEAFF.

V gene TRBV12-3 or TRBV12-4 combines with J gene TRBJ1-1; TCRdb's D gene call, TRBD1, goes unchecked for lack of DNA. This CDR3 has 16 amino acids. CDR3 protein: CASSAGQGGENTEAFF.

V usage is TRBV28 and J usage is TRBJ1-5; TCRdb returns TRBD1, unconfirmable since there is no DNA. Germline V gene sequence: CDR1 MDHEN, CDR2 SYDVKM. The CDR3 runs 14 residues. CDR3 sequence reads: CASRSYRDNQPQHF.

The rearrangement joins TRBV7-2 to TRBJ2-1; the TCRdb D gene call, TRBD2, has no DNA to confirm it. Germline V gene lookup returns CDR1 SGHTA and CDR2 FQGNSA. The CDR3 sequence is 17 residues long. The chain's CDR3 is CASSSRRTSGRANEQFF.

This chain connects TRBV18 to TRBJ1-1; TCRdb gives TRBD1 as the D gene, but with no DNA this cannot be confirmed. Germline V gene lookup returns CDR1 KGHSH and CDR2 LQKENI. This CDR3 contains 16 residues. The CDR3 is CASFLFTGVGDTEAFF.

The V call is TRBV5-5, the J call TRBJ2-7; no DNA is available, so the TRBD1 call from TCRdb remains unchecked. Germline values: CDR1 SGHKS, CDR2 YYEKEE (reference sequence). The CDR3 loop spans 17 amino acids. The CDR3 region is CASKRMMAGRSSYEQYF.

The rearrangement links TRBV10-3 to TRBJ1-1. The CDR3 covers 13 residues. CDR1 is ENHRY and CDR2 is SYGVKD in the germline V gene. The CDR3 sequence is CAISVTLGTEAFF.

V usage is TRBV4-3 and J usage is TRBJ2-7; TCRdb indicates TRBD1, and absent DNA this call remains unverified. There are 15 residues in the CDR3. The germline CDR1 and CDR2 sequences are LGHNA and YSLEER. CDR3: CASSQERTDVYEQYF.

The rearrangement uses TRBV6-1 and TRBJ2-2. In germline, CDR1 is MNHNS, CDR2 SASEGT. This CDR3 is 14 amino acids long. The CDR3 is CASGWGVLAGELFF.

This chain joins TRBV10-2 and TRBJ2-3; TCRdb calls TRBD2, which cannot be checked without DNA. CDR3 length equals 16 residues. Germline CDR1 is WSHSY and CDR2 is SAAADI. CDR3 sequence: CASSESGGGATVTQYF.